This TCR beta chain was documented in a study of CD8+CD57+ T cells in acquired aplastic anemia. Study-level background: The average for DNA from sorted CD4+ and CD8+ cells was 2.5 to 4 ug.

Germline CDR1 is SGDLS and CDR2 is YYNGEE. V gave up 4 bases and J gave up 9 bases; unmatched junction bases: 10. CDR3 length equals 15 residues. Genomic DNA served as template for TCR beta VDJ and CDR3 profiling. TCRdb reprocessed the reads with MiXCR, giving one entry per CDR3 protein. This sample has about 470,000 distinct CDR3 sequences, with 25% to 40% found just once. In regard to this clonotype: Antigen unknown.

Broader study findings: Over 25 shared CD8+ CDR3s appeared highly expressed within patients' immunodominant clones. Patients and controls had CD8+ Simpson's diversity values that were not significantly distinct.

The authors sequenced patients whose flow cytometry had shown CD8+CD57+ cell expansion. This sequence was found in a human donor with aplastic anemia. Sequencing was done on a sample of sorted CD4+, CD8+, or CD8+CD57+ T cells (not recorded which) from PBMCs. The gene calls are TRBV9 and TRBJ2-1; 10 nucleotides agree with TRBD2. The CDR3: CASSSSGGRLGEQFF. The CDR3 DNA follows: TGTGCCAGCAGCTCTAGCGGGGGACGGTTGGGTGAGCAGTTCTTC. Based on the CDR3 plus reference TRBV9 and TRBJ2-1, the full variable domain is DSGVTQTPKHLITATGQRVTLRCSPRSGDLSVYWYQQSLDQGLQFLIQYYNGEERAKGNILERFSAQQFPDLHSELNLSSLELGDSALYFCASSSSGGRLGEQFFGPGTRLTVL.